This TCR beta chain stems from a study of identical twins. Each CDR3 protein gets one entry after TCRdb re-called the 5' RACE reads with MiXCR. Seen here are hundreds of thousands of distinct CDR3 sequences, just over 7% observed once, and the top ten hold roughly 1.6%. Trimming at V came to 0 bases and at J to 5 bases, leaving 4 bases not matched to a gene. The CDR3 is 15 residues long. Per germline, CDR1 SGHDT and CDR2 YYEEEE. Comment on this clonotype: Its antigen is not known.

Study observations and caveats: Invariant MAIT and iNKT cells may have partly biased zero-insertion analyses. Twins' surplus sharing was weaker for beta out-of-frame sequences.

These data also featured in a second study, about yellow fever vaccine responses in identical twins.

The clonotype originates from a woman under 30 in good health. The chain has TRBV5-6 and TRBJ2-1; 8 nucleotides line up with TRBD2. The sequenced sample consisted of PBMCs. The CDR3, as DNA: TGTGCCAGCAGCTTGGCCGGGGGGGTGAACAATGAGCAGTTCTTC. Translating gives CASSLAGGVNNEQFF. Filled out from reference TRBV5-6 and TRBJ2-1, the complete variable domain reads DAGVTQSPTHLIKTRGQQVTLRCSPKSGHDTVSWYQQALGQGPQFIFQYYEEEERQRGNFPDRFSGHQFPNYSSELNVNALLLGDSALYLCASSLAGGVNNEQFFGPGTRLTVL.